This paragraph reports one T cell receptor beta chain. What it binds is not known. The data belong to a study of cytomegalovirus exposure and HLA in healthy donors. General study results and limits: Cytomegalovirus association was listed for around 170 TCR beta chains. Rare TCR sequences predominated, though certain public TCRs were found in many donors. There were several of the most significant clusters that appeared linked to common viral pathogens in a later analysis. V segments that were indistinguishable, TRBV6-2 and TRBV6-3 among them, were omitted from analysis.

Researchers ran the PCR with 60 Vbeta and 13 Jbeta primers. Assay: immunoSEQ multiplex PCR; the TCRdb copy retains only in-frame clones and omits some. The sample carries some 86,000 clones, about four fifths recorded once. The V gene's germline CDR1 is SEHNR and CDR2 FQNEAQ (reference sequence). The germline V and J ends were trimmed by 2 bases and 4 bases, with 8 bases remaining between them. CDR3 length: 13 residues. The gene calls are TRBV7-9 and TRBJ1-2; D might be TRBD1 (5 bases). The sequence derives from a middle-aged woman in good health and CMV-seropositive. The sequencing sample was made of PBMCs. CDR3 region: CASSLSGIYGYTF. DNA for the CDR3: TGTGCCAGCAGCTTATCAGGGATCTATGGCTACACCTTC.